The sequence of this TCR beta chain was determined in a study of T cells after yellow fever vaccination. This clonotype was observed a handful of times. Generation of TCR cDNA used 5'RACE template switching (which added a universal primer site and UMIs). In TCRdb, the 5' RACE reads were re-called with MiXCR into one record per CDR3 protein. The repertoire includes around 310,000 distinct CDR3 sequences, roughly 8.7% of them detected once, and about a sixth sits in the top ten. The V end was cut by 4 bases, the J end by 7 bases, with 19 bases between. The CDR3 runs 15 residues. The germline gives CDR1 MNHEY, CDR2 SVGEGT.

The chain joins TRBV6-2 or TRBV6-3 to TRBJ1-2; D might be TRBD1 (5 bases). This receptor was identified in a man aged 18 to 35 who received the YFV17D yellow fever vaccine. Sequencing was performed on PBMCs, taken on the day of the first yellow fever vaccination. CDR3 in amino acids: CASSSDGSQGVGYTF. The CDR3 DNA follows: TGTGCCAGCAGTTCAGACGGCTCCCAAGGGGTTGGCTACACCTTC.